Following are 6 T cell receptor beta chains from one sample sequenced in a study of radiation and T cells in renal cell carcinoma. Treatment reported: treatment-naive control, cytoreductive nephrectomy. Repertoires were generated with immunoSEQ multiplex PCR, while TCRdb's copy carries only in-frame clones and drops some. The table lists 19,000 or so clones, around three fifths of them singletons. Here the sequenced sample was tumor tissue, taken from a patient whose treatment was nephrectomy without radiotherapy. These receptors were obtained from a man aged 50 or older with renal cell carcinoma.

This clone was detected many times. The gene calls are TRBV28 and TRBJ1-5, with no clear D. With 5 bases removed from V and 9 bases from J, the gap between germline ends came to 11 bases. This CDR3 contains 12 residues. The V gene's germline CDR1 is MDHEN and CDR2 SYDVKM. The CDR3 sequence is CASSPPRGPQHF. In DNA, the CDR3 is TGTGCCAGCAGTCCCCCCCGGGGGCCCCAGCATTTT.

The V and J genes are TRBV2 and TRBJ1-5, with D possibly TRBD1 on 5 matching bases. This CDR3 is built from 13 residues. Per germline, CDR1 SNHLY and CDR2 FYNNEI. With 7 bases removed from V and 7 bases from J, the gap between germline ends came to 14 bases. The DNA of the CDR3 is TGTGCCAGCACGAGGGAGGGGAGACAGCCCCAGCATTTT. Translation: CASTREGRQPQHF.

The CDR3 is CASSPGGSGTEAFF. In DNA, the CDR3 is TGTGCCAGCAGCCCCGGAGGGAGCGGCACTGAAGCTTTCTTT. The chain recombines TRBV9 with TRBJ1-1; the D is unclear. Trimming stripped 4 bases from V and 4 bases from J, with 14 bases between. CDR1 is SGDLS, CDR2 YYNGEE, per germline. CDR3 size: 14 residues.

This clone showed up just a few times. J is TRBJ1-1 and V is TRBV18, with a tentative D call TRBD1 (5 bases). From germline, CDR1 is KGHSH and CDR2 LQKENI. This CDR3 has 15 residues. The V end lost 2 bases, the J end lost 3 bases, and 13 bases lay between the germline ends. The DNA for the CDR3 is TGTGCCAGCTCACCATCTTTGGGGCATGACACTGAAGCTTTCTTT. Translated: CASSPSLGHDTEAFF.

This clone was recorded only once. CDR3 region: CASSPWAEQGELFF. DNA of the CDR3: TGTGCCAGCTCACCCTGGGCGGAGCAGGGGGAGCTGTTTTTT. The genes are TRBV18 and TRBJ2-2; D is unclear. CDR3 length: 14 residues. Per the germline V gene, CDR1 is KGHSH and CDR2 is LQKENI. V lost 3 bases and J lost 8, with 13 bases in between.

This clone was picked up a small number of times. This sequence joins TRBV7-9 and TRBJ2-7, with a tentative D call TRBD2 (6 bases). From germline, CDR1 is SEHNR and CDR2 FQNEAQ (reference sequence). Trimming removed 11 bases from V and 5 bases from J, with 13 bases in between. The CDR3 is 11 amino acids. This chain's CDR3 is CALRERDEQYF. In DNA form, the CDR3 reads TGTGCCCTTCGGGAGCGTGACGAGCAGTACTTC.